This entry lists 16 T cell receptor beta chains sequenced from one sample in a study of blood T cell repertoires in COVID-19. Using immunoSEQ multiplex PCR, the repertoire was profiled, and TCRdb retains in-frame clones only, with some absent. The profile shows approximately 270,000 clones, around 90% of them singletons. Input material: PBMCs or T cells enriched from blood (not recorded which). These receptors originate from a woman aged 30 to 39 with acute COVID-19.

The chain combines TRBV7-9 with TRBJ2-1; D is possibly TRBD1 (7 bases). The CDR3 loop spans 15 amino acids. Per the germline V gene, CDR1 is SEHNR and CDR2 is FQNEAQ (reference sequence). V lost 5 bases and J lost 9, with 20 bases in between. The CDR3 region has the DNA TGTGCCAGCAGCGATGGGGTCACAGGGGAGGCTGAGCAGTTCTTC. This translates into CASSDGVTGEAEQFF.

The chain is built from TRBV15 and TRBJ1-1; weak D call: TRBD1 (5 bases). The V end lost 3 bases, the J end lost 3 bases, and 8 bases lay between the germline ends. This CDR3 has 13 residues. Per germline, CDR1 LNHNV and CDR2 YYDKDF (reference sequence). As DNA, the CDR3 is TGTGCCACCAGCAGGGCACAGGACACTGAAGCTTTCTTT. It encodes CATSRAQDTEAFF.

The chain joins TRBV15 to TRBJ2-3, with TRBD2 matching over 12 bases. The V gene end was trimmed by 5 bases and the J gene end by 4 bases; junction bases not matched to a gene: 4. From germline, CDR1 is LNHNV and CDR2 YYDKDF (reference sequence). The CDR3 totals 15 residues. The CDR3 region has the DNA TGTGCCACCAGCTGGACTAGCGGGAACGCAGATACGCAGTATTTT. This encodes CATSWTSGNADTQYF.

The rearrangement links TRBV9 to TRBJ1-6, with 8 bases fitting TRBD1. Germline loops: CDR1 SGDLS, CDR2 YYNGEE. This CDR3 is built from 16 residues. V gave up 1 base and J gave up 8 bases; unmatched junction bases: 8. As DNA, the CDR3 is TGTGCCAGCAGCGTACCGATCGGGACAGGAGATTCACCCCTCCACTTT. It is translated as CASSVPIGTGDSPLHF. Filled out from reference TRBV9 and TRBJ1-6, the complete variable domain reads DSGVTQTPKHLITATGQRVTLRCSPRSGDLSVYWYQQSLDQGLQFLIQYYNGEERAKGNILERFSAQQFPDLHSELNLSSLELGDSALYFCASSVPIGTGDSPLHFGNGTRLTVT.

The rearrangement uses TRBV5-6 and TRBJ2-4, with D possibly being TRBD1 (5 bases). The V gene's germline CDR1 is SGHDT and CDR2 YYEEEE. The CDR3 has 14 residues. V was shortened by 2 bases and J by 5 bases, with 11 bases between the two germline ends. CDR3 DNA sequence: TGTGCCAGCAGCTTAAGGGGCATAGAAAACATTCAGTACTTC. This codes for CASSLRGIENIQYF.

The chain is built from TRBV7-3 and TRBJ1-4; D gene unclear. The germline gives CDR1 SGHTA, CDR2 FQGTGA. V lost 2 bases and J lost 0, with 7 bases in between. This CDR3 has 15 amino acids. CDR3 nucleotide sequence: TGTGCCAGCAGCTTATTGGCAGCAACTAATGAAAAACTGTTTTTT. Translating it yields CASSLLAATNEKLFF.

The chain links TRBV3-1 (or the pseudogene TRBV3-2) to TRBJ2-7; TRBD1 matches 7 bases. Germline CDR1 and CDR2: LGHDT and YNNKEL (reference sequence). After removal of 2 bases from V and 0 bases from J, the junction contained 1 base not matched to a gene. The CDR3 totals 14 residues. The CDR3 DNA reads as TGTGCCAGCAGCCAAACAGGGGCCTCCTACGAGCAGTACTTC. It specifies CASSQTGASYEQYF.

This sequence joins TRBV19 and TRBJ2-3, with a weak D call TRBD2 (6 bases). Germline V gives CDR1 LNHDA, CDR2 SQIVND (reference sequence). Trimming left V 4 bases short and J 2 bases short, with 7 bases between. The CDR3 runs to 13 residues. This chain's CDR3 is CASSSGVTDTQYF. CDR3 nucleotides: TGTGCCAGTAGTAGCGGGGTCACAGATACGCAGTATTTT.

This chain links TRBV28 with TRBJ1-5; TRBD1 aligns across 7 bases. CDR3 size: 13 residues. Per the germline V gene, CDR1 is MDHEN and CDR2 is SYDVKM. V lost 10 bases and J lost 6; bases outside the gene matches: 9. The CDR3: CATQTGYPQPQHF. The CDR3 DNA reads TGTGCCACCCAGACAGGGTATCCTCAGCCCCAGCATTTT.

The chain links TRBV4-1 to TRBJ1-4; D not resolved. Germline loops: CDR1 MGHRA, CDR2 YSYEKL. The V end was cut by 2 bases, the J end by 4 bases, with 14 bases between. This CDR3 spans 16 amino acids. The CDR3 protein is CASSQYGTVINEKLFF. The CDR3 DNA follows: TGCGCCAGCAGCCAATACGGAACAGTGATTAATGAAAAACTGTTTTTT.

The V gene is TRBV25-1, the J gene TRBJ1-1; the D gene is possibly TRBD1 (6 bases). The germline V gene encodes CDR1 MGHDK and CDR2 SYGVNS. The CDR3 totals 15 residues. V was cut by 6 bases and J by 1 base, with 15 bases left in between. This CDR3 reads CASSRTNRENTEAFF. The CDR3 DNA reads TGTGCCAGCAGCAGAACGAACAGGGAGAACACTGAAGCTTTCTTT.

This clone was observed at least ten times. The chain has TRBV25-1 and TRBJ2-7; weak D call: TRBD1 (6 bases). The CDR3 loop spans 16 amino acids. The ends were cut back, 5 bases at V and 2 bases at J, with 19 bases in the middle. CDR1 MGHDK and CDR2 SYGVNS come from the germline V gene. As DNA, the CDR3 is TGTGCCAGCAGTCAGATACTCCGGGACAAGACCTACGAGCAGTACTTC. It translates to CASSQILRDKTYEQYF.

The chain uses TRBV18 and TRBJ2-2; D not resolved. Germline CDR1 KGHSH, CDR2 LQKENI. The germline V and J ends were trimmed by 3 bases and 6 bases, with 8 bases remaining between them. CDR3 length: 13 amino acids. CDR3 residues: CASSPSLSGELFF. The CDR3, as DNA: TGTGCCAGCTCACCGAGTCTCTCCGGGGAGCTGTTTTTT.

This chain connects TRBV12-3 or TRBV12-4 to TRBJ1-1; 7 nucleotides line up with TRBD1. V shed 4 bases, J shed 7 bases, and the junction held 3 bases outside the gene matches. CDR3 length: 12 amino acids. CDR3 sequence (DNA): TGTGCCAGCAGTTCGACAGGGTTTGAAGCTTTCTTT. Its translation: CASSSTGFEAFF.

The V gene is TRBV4-1, the J gene TRBJ1-2, with D maybe TRBD1 (5 bases). Germline V gene sequence: CDR1 MGHRA, CDR2 YSYEKL. The CDR3 loop spans 16 amino acids. Trimming pared 0 bases from V and 4 bases from J, leaving 15 bases between. The DNA for the CDR3 is TGCGCCAGCAGCCAAGATTGGGCCGCAGGGCTCTATGGCTACACCTTC. Translated: CASSQDWAAGLYGYTF.

This clone showed up just once. V is TRBV28 and J is TRBJ1-6, with D tentatively TRBD1 (6 bases). This CDR3 region has 14 residues. Trimming left V 6 bases short and J 5 bases short, with 11 bases between. CDR1 is MDHEN and CDR2 is SYDVKM in the germline V gene. For the CDR3, the DNA is TGTGCCAGCAGAAAAGGACAGCATAATTCACCCCTCCACTTT. This translates into CASRKGQHNSPLHF.